Presented here are 3 T cell receptor beta chains from one specimen sequenced in a study of Graves' ophthalmopathy and Graves' hyperthyroidism. Amplification from RNA transcripts yielded the TCR beta CDR3 regions. First-round RT-PCR employed HTBI primers, with a second-round multiplex PCR after it. In TCRdb, the multiplex PCR reads were re-called with MiXCR into one record per CDR3 protein. The profile shows roughly 1.1 million distinct CDR3 sequences, 35% to 45% of them singletons. Material: peripheral blood or thyroid tissue (not recorded which). The receptors were gathered from an adult man with Graves' hyperthyroidism.

This clonotype was recorded at least ten times. The chain combines TRBV7-9 with TRBJ2-7; D is ambiguous. The V end was cut by 2 bases, the J end by 6 bases, with 14 bases between. In germline, CDR1 is SEHNR, CDR2 FQNEAQ (reference sequence). The CDR3 runs to 14 residues. This chain's CDR3 is CASSLWAPGCEQYF. The CDR3 coding sequence is TGTGCCAGCAGCTTATGGGCCCCCGGCTGCGAGCAGTACTTC. Looking up the rest from reference TRBV7-9 and TRBJ2-7 gives the full variable domain: DTGVSQNPRHKITKRGQNVTFRCDPISEHNRLYWYRQTLGQGPEFLTYFQNEAQLEKSRLLSDRFSAERPKGSFSTLEIQRTEQGDSAMYLCASSLWAPGCEQYFGPGTRLTVT.

A note on this clonotype: The junction departs from the called germline gene at one end, perhaps through a read error. The chain has TRBV27 and TRBJ1-1; tentative D call: TRBD1 (5 bases). The CDR3 has 14 amino acids. Germline CDR1 reads MNHEY; CDR2 reads SMNVEV (reference sequence). CDR3 bases: TGTGCCAGCAGTTTATCAGGGGTGAAGACTGAAGCTTTCTTT. Translation gives CASSLSGVKTEAFF.

This clonotype was counted ten times or more. The chain employs TRBV7-3 and TRBJ2-2, with 8 bases identical to TRBD1. This CDR3 has 15 residues. The germline V gene has CDR1 SGHTA and CDR2 FQGTGA. V was pared by 0 bases and J by 6 bases, with 3 bases of the junction left unmatched. The CDR3 loop reads CASSLTPTGAGELFF. The CDR3 DNA sequence: TGTGCCAGCAGCTTAACGCCGACAGGGGCCGGGGAGCTGTTTTTT.